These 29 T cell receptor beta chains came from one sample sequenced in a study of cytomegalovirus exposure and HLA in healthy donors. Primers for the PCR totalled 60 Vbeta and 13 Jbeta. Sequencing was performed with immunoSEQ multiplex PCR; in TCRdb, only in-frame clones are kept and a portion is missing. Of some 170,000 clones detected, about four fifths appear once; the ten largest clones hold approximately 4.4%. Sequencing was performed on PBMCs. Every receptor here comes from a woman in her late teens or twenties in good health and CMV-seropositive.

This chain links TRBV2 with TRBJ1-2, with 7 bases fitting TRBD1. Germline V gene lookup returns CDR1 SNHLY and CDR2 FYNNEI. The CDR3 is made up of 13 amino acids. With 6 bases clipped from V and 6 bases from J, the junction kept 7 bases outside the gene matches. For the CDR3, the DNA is TGTGCCAGCAGCGGAACAGGGGAGCATGGCTACACCTTC. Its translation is CASSGTGEHGYTF.

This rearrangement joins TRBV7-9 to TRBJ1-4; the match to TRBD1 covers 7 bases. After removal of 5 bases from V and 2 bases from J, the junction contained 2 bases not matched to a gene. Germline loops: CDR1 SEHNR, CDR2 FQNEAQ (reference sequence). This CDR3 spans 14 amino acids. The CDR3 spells CASSKGATNEKLFF. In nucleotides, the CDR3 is TGTGCCAGCAGCAAGGGGGCTACTAATGAAAAACTGTTTTTT.

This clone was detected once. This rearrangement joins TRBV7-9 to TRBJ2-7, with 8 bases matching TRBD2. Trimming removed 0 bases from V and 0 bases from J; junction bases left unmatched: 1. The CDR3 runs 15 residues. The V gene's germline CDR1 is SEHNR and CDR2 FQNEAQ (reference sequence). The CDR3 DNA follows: TGTGCCAGCAGCTTAGCCAGCGGGGGCTCCTACGAGCAGTACTTC. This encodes CASSLASGGSYEQYF. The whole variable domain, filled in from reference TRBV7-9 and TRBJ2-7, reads DTGVSQNPRHKITKRGQNVTFRCDPISEHNRLYWYRQTLGQGPEFLTYFQNEAQLEKSRLLSDRFSAERPKGSFSTLEIQRTEQGDSAMYLCASSLASGGSYEQYFGPGTRLTVT.

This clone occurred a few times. CDR3 nucleotide sequence: TGTGCCAGCTTAGCTCAGCAGAACACTGAAGCTTTCTTT. Translating gives CASLAQQNTEAFF. The V gene is TRBV18, the J gene TRBJ1-1, with no clear D. The CDR3 extends over 13 amino acids. Germline lookup yields CDR1 KGHSH and CDR2 LQKENI. Trimming pared 7 bases from V and 1 base from J, leaving 10 bases between.

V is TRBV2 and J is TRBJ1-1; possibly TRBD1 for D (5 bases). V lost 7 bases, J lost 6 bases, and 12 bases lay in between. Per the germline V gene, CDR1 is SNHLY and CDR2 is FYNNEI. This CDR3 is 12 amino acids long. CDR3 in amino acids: CASTGLGAEAFF. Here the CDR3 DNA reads TGTGCCAGCACAGGGCTCGGCGCTGAAGCTTTCTTT.

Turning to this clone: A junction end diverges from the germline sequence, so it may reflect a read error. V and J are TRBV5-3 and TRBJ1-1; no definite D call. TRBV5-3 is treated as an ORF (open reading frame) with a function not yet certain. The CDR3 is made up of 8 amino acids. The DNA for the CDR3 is TGTGCCAGAAGCCCCGAGGCGTTT. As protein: CARSPEAF.

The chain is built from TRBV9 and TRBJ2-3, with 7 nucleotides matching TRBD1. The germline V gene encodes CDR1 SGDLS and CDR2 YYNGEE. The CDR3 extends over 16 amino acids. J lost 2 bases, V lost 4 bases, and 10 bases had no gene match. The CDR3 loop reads CASSTPRGQNTDTQYF. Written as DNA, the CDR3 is TGTGCCAGCAGCACACCACGGGGACAGAACACAGATACGCAGTATTTT.

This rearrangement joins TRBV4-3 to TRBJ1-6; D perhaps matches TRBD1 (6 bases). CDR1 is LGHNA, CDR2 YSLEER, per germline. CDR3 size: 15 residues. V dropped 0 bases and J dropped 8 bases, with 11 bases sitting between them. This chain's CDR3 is CASSQEQGRDSPLHF. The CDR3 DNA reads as TGCGCCAGCAGCCAAGAGCAGGGGAGGGATTCACCCCTCCACTTT.

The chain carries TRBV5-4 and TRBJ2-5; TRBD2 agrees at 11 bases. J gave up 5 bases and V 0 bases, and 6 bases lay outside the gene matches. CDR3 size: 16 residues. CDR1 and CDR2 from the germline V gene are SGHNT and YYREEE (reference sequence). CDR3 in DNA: TGTGCCAGCAGCTTGGCAGGGACTAGCGGCCGGGAGACCCAGTACTTC. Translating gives CASSLAGTSGRETQYF.

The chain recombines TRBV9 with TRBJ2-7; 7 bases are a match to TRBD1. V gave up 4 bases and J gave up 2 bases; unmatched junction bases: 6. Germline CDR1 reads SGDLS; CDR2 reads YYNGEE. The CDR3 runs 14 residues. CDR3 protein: CASSTRDRPYEQYF. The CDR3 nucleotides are TGTGCCAGCAGCACCCGGGACAGACCCTACGAGCAGTACTTC. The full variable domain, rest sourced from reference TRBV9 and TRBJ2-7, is DSGVTQTPKHLITATGQRVTLRCSPRSGDLSVYWYQQSLDQGLQFLIQYYNGEERAKGNILERFSAQQFPDLHSELNLSSLELGDSALYFCASSTRDRPYEQYFGPGTRLTVT.

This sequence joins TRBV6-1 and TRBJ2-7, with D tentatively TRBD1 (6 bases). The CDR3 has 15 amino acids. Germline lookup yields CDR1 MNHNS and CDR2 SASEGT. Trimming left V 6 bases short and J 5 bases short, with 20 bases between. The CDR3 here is CASSGELTGSHEQYF. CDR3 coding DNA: TGTGCCAGCAGCGGAGAACTGACAGGTTCCCACGAGCAGTACTTC.

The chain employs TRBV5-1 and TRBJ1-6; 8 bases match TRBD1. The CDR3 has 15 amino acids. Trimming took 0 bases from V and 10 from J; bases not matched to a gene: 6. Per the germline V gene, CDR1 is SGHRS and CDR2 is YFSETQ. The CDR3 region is CASSLAGRGRSPLHF. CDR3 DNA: TGCGCCAGCAGCTTGGCCGGCAGGGGGCGGTCACCCCTCCACTTT.

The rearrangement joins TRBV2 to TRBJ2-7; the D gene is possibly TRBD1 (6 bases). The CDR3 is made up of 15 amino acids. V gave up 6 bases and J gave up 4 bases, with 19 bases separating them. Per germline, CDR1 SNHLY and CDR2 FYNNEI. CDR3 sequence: CASRDTYRDKYEQYF. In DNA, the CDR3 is TGTGCCAGCAGAGACACATACCGGGACAAGTACGAGCAGTACTTC.

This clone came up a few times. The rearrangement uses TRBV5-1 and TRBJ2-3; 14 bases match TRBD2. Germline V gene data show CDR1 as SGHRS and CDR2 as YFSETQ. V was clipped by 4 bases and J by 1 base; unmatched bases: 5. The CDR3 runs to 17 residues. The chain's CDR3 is CASSPWTSGGRTDTQYF. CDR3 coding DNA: TGCGCCAGCAGCCCCTGGACTAGCGGGGGGCGCACAGATACGCAGTATTTT.

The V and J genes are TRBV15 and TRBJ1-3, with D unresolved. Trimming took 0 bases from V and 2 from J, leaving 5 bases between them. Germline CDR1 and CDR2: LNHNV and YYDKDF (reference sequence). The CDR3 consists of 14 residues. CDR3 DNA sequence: TGTGCCACCAGCAGAGAAGCCGCTGGAAACACCATATATTTT. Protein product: CATSREAAGNTIYF.

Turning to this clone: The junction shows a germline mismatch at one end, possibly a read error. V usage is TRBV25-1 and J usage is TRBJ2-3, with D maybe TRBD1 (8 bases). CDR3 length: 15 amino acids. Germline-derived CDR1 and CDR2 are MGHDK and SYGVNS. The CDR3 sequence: CASSRTGRGTDTQYF. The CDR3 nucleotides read TGTGCCAGCAGCCGGACAGGGAGGGGCACGGATACGCAGTATTTT.

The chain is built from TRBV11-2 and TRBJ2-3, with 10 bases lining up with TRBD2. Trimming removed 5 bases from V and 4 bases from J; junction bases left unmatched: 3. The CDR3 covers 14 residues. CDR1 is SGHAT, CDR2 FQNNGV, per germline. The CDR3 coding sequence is TGTGCCAGCAGCCAGCGGGGGGGGCCAGATACGCAGTATTTT. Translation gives CASSQRGGPDTQYF.

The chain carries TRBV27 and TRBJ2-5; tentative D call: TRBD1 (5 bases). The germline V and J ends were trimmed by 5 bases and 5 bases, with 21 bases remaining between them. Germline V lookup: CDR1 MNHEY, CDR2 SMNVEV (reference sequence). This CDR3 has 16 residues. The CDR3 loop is CASSRPSTRGRETQYF. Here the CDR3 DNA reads TGTGCCAGCAGTCGGCCTTCGACAAGGGGCAGGGAGACCCAGTACTTC.

Here the CDR3 reads CASSIDRSSPQYF. In DNA, the CDR3 is TGTGCCAGTAGTATAGATCGGAGCAGCCCACAGTACTTC. The rearrangement uses TRBV19 and TRBJ2-5, with unresolved D. V dropped 0 bases and J dropped 11 bases, with 13 bases sitting between them. The CDR3 is 13 residues long. The germline CDR1 and CDR2 sequences are LNHDA and SQIVND (reference sequence).

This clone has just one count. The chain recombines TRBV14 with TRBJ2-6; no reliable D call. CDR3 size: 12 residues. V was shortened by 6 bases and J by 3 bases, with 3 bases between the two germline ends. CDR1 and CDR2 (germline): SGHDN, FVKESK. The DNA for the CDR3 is TGTGCCAGCAGTTATGGGGCCAACGTCCTGACTTTC. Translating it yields CASSYGANVLTF.

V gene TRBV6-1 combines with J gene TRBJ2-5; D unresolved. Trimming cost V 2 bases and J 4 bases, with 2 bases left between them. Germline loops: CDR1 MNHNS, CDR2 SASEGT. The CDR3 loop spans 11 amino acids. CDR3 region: CASSERETQYF. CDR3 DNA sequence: TGTGCCAGCAGTGAACGAGAGACCCAGTACTTC.

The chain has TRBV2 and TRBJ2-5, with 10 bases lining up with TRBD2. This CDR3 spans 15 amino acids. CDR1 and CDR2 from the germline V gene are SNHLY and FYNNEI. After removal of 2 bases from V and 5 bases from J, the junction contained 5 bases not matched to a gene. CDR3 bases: TGTGCCAGCAGTGAACCTAGCGGGGGAAGCGAGACCCAGTACTTC. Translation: CASSEPSGGSETQYF.

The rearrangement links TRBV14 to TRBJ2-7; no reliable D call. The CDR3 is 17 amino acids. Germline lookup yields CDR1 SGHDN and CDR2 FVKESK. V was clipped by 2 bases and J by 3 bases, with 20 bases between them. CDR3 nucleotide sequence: TGTGCCAGCAGCCAAATTACGGGTCCGAAATCAAGCTACGAGCAGTACTTC. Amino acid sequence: CASSQITGPKSSYEQYF. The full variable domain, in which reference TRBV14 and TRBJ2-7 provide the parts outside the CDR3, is EAGVTQFPSHSVIEKGQTVTLRCDPISGHDNLYWYRRVMGKEIKFLLHFVKESKQDESGMPNNRFLAERTGGTYSTLKVQPAELEDSGVYFCASSQITGPKSSYEQYFGPGTRLTVT.

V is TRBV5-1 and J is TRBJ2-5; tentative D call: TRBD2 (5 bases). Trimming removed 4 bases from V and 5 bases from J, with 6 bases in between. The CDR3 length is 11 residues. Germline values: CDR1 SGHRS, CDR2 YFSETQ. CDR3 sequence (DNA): TGCGCCAGCAGCCGAGGGGAGACCCAGTACTTC. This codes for CASSRGETQYF.

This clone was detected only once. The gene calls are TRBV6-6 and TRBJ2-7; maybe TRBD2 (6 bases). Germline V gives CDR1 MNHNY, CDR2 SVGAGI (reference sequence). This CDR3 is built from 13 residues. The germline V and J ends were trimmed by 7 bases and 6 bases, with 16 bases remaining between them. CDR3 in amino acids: CASTNGRGSEQYF. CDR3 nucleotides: TGTGCCAGCACCAACGGGCGGGGAAGCGAGCAGTACTTC.

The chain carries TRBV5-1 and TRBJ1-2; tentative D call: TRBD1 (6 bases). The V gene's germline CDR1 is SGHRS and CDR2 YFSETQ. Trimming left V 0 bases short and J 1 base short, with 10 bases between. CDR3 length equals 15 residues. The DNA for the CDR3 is TGCGCCAGCAGCTTGGCAGAGGGGGTTAACTATGGCTACACCTTC. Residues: CASSLAEGVNYGYTF.

The CDR3 nucleotides are TGTGCCAGCAACCTTGGGGAGACTAGCGGGACACAGTACTTC. It yields the protein CASNLGETSGTQYF. V and J are TRBV7-2 and TRBJ2-4, with 11 positions matching TRBD2. The germline gives CDR1 SGHTA, CDR2 FQGNSA. V was clipped by 7 bases and J by 13 bases; unmatched bases: 12. The CDR3 is 14 residues long.

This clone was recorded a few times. The CDR3 protein is CASSGHRDEKLFF. CDR3 in DNA: TGTGCCAGCAGTGGCCACAGGGATGAAAAACTGTTTTTT. The genes are TRBV6-1 and TRBJ1-4, with D perhaps matching TRBD1 (6 bases). The CDR3 spans 13 residues. The germline V and J ends were trimmed by 4 bases and 6 bases, with 9 bases remaining between them. Germline CDR1 reads MNHNS; CDR2 reads SASEGT.

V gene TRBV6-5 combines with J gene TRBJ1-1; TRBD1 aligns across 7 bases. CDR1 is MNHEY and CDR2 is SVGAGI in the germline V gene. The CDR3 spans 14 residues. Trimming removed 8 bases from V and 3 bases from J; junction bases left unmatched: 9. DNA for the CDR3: TGTGCCAGCCGACAGACAGGGCGGGACACTGAAGCTTTCTTT. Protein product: CASRQTGRDTEAFF.